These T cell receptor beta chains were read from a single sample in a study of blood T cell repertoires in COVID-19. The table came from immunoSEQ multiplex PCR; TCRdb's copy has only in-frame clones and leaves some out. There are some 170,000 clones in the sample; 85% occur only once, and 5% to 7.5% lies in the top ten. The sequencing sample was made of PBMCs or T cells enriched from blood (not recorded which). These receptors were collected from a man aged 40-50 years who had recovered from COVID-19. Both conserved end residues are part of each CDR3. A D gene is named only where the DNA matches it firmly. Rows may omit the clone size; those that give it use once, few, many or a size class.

cdr3_nt: TGTGCCAGCAGTACCGTTATTCTCGGGACACAGAATTCACCCCTCCACTTT
cdr3_aa: CASSTVILGTQNSPLHF
v_call: TRBV27
clone_size: once
d_call: -
j_call: TRBJ1-6

cdr3_nt: TGTGCCAGCAGCTCCGGAGGGTGGTTTGATGGCTACACCTTC
cdr3_aa: CASSSGGWFDGYTF
v_call: TRBV5-4
clone_size: -
d_call: -
j_call: TRBJ1-2

cdr3_nt: TGCGCCAGCAGCCGTCCAGGGGACATCTATGGCTACACCTTC
cdr3_aa: CASSRPGDIYGYTF
v_call: TRBV4-1
clone_size: -
d_call: -
j_call: TRBJ1-2

cdr3_nt: TGTGCCAGCAGCCAGGGCGGAGGAGGCGAGCAGTACTTC
cdr3_aa: CASSQGGGGEQYF
v_call: TRBV3-1/TRBV3-2
clone_size: -
d_call: -
j_call: TRBJ2-7

cdr3_nt: TGTGCCAGCAGCTCCGCGAGAGGGGCGGGAGGCCGTAACAATGAGCAGTTCTTC
cdr3_aa: CASSSARGAGGRNNEQFF
v_call: TRBV7-9
clone_size: -
d_call: TRBD2
j_call: TRBJ2-1

cdr3_nt: TGTGCCAGTAGTGCCCCGAGGGCGCGCTCTGGAAACACCATATATTTT
cdr3_aa: CASSAPRARSGNTIYF
v_call: TRBV19
clone_size: -
d_call: -
j_call: TRBJ1-3

cdr3_nt: TGTGCCTCCCGTGGGGGGAAAGCAGATACGCAGTATTTT
cdr3_aa: CASRGGKADTQYF
v_call: TRBV27
clone_size: -
d_call: -
j_call: TRBJ2-3

cdr3_nt: TGCGCCAGCAGCACGGAGTTGAACACTGAAGCTTTCTTT
cdr3_aa: CASSTELNTEAFF
v_call: TRBV5-1
clone_size: -
d_call: -
j_call: TRBJ1-1

cdr3_nt: TGTGCCAGCAGCTTCGACAGGGGTGGCACAGATACGCAGTATTTT
cdr3_aa: CASSFDRGGTDTQYF
v_call: TRBV6-5
clone_size: -
d_call: TRBD1
j_call: TRBJ2-3

cdr3_nt: TGTGCCAGCAGCCCCCAGAGAAATTCTAGGTGGACTGAAGCTTTCTTT
cdr3_aa: CASSPQRNSRWTEAFF
v_call: TRBV11-3
clone_size: -
d_call: -
j_call: TRBJ1-1

cdr3_nt: TGTGCTAGTGGTTTGGTAACAGGGGGCACCGGGGAGCTGTTTTTT
cdr3_aa: CASGLVTGGTGELFF
v_call: TRBV12-5
clone_size: -
d_call: TRBD1
j_call: TRBJ2-2

cdr3_nt: TGTGCCAGCAGCTTGACAGGGGGCGTAAATTCACCCCTCCACTTT
cdr3_aa: CASSLTGGVNSPLHF
v_call: TRBV5-5
clone_size: -
d_call: TRBD1
j_call: TRBJ1-6

cdr3_nt: TGTGCCAGCAGCTCCGGGTGGTACACTGAAGCTTTCTTT
cdr3_aa: CASSSGWYTEAFF
v_call: TRBV27
clone_size: -
d_call: -
j_call: TRBJ1-1

cdr3_nt: TGTGCCAGCAGCTTAGGACGGAGTGATTCACCCCTCCACTTT
cdr3_aa: CASSLGRSDSPLHF
v_call: TRBV7-8
clone_size: -
d_call: -
j_call: TRBJ1-6

cdr3_nt: TGTGCCAGCAGCTTAGCCGGAGGAAATACATATACGCAGTATTTT
cdr3_aa: CASSLAGGNTYTQYF
v_call: TRBV7-2
clone_size: -
d_call: -
j_call: TRBJ2-3

cdr3_nt: TGTGCCAGCAGCCAATACCCAGGGTACTCCTACGAGCAGTACTTC
cdr3_aa: CASSQYPGYSYEQYF
v_call: TRBV3-1/TRBV3-2
clone_size: -
d_call: -
j_call: TRBJ2-7

cdr3_nt: TGTGCCAGCAGTTATCGAGGGACTAGTGGCAGTGAGCAGTACTTC
cdr3_aa: CASSYRGTSGSEQYF
v_call: TRBV6-6
clone_size: -
d_call: TRBD2
j_call: TRBJ2-7

cdr3_nt: TGTGCCAGCAGCCGTGGGACAGGGAATTCCTACGAGCAGTACTTC
cdr3_aa: CASSRGTGNSYEQYF
v_call: TRBV13
clone_size: -
d_call: TRBD1
j_call: TRBJ2-7

cdr3_nt: TGCGCCAGCAGCCACAGGGGGTCGGACACTGAAGCTTTCTTT
cdr3_aa: CASSHRGSDTEAFF
v_call: TRBV5-1
clone_size: -
d_call: TRBD1
j_call: TRBJ1-1

cdr3_nt: TGTGCCAGCAGTCCAGGACTATTCCACAATGAGCAGTTCTTC
cdr3_aa: CASSPGLFHNEQFF
v_call: TRBV28
clone_size: -
d_call: -
j_call: TRBJ2-1

cdr3_nt: TGTGCCAGCAGTTCCGGACAAGGTGGCTACACCTTC
cdr3_aa: CASSSGQGGYTF
v_call: TRBV28
clone_size: -
d_call: -
j_call: TRBJ1-2

cdr3_nt: TGTGCCAGCAGCCAAGAGCCCGGTATCTCCTACGAGCAGTACTTC
cdr3_aa: CASSQEPGISYEQYF
v_call: TRBV3-1/TRBV3-2
clone_size: -
d_call: -
j_call: TRBJ2-7

cdr3_nt: TGTGCCAGCAGTCCCGACGCTAGCGGGAGGGTCAATGAGCAGTTCTTC
cdr3_aa: CASSPDASGRVNEQFF
v_call: TRBV27
clone_size: -
d_call: TRBD2
j_call: TRBJ2-1

cdr3_nt: TGTGCCAGCAGGCGCCAGGGTCCCGGGGCCAACGTCCTGACTTTC
cdr3_aa: CASRRQGPGANVLTF
v_call: TRBV7-3
clone_size: -
d_call: -
j_call: TRBJ2-6

cdr3_nt: TGTGCCAGCAGACCCTTTAGTACCGGGGAGCTGTTTTTT
cdr3_aa: CASRPFSTGELFF
v_call: TRBV28
clone_size: -
d_call: -
j_call: TRBJ2-2

cdr3_nt: TGTGCCAGCAACCCACTAGCGGGTGGGGCCAACGTCCTGACTTTC
cdr3_aa: CASNPLAGGANVLTF
v_call: TRBV6-5
clone_size: -
d_call: TRBD2
j_call: TRBJ2-6

cdr3_nt: TGTGCCAGCAGCCCCCGGGGTTCGCCTTTTGCACGGTACTTC
cdr3_aa: CASSPRGSPFARYF
v_call: TRBV11-3
clone_size: -
d_call: -
j_call: TRBJ2-7

cdr3_nt: TGTGCCAGCAGTGGGATCGGGGATTGGGCAGGGGAAGGGTATGAGCAGTTCTTC
cdr3_aa: CASSGIGDWAGEGYEQFF
v_call: TRBV28
clone_size: -
d_call: -
j_call: TRBJ2-1

cdr3_nt: TGTGCCACCATAGAACCGGGACAGCCTTCCGAGCAGTACTTC
cdr3_aa: CATIEPGQPSEQYF
v_call: TRBV6-5
clone_size: -
d_call: TRBD1
j_call: TRBJ2-7

cdr3_nt: TGTGCCAGCTCACCCGGGACTATCTTCACAGATACGCAGTATTTT
cdr3_aa: CASSPGTIFTDTQYF
v_call: TRBV18
clone_size: -
d_call: TRBD2
j_call: TRBJ2-3

cdr3_nt: TGTGCCAGCAGCACTCGGACAGGGGCGGATCAGCCCCAGCATTTT
cdr3_aa: CASSTRTGADQPQHF
v_call: TRBV7-2
clone_size: -
d_call: TRBD1
j_call: TRBJ1-5

cdr3_nt: TGTGCCAGCAGAGTAGATCGGGGGGGGAGAAATGAGCAGTTCTTC
cdr3_aa: CASRVDRGGRNEQFF
v_call: TRBV11-2
clone_size: -
d_call: TRBD2
j_call: TRBJ2-1

cdr3_nt: TGTGCCAGCAGCTTAGCGGACAGGGGTACCTACGAGCAGTACTTC
cdr3_aa: CASSLADRGTYEQYF
v_call: TRBV7-9
clone_size: once
d_call: TRBD1
j_call: TRBJ2-7

cdr3_nt: TGTGCCAGCAGTGGTATCCGACTTCGGGACAGGTGGACGAAGCAGTACTTC
cdr3_aa: CASSGIRLRDRWTKQYF
v_call: TRBV6-1
clone_size: -
d_call: TRBD1
j_call: TRBJ2-7

cdr3_nt: TGTGCCAGTAGCTCCTGGGACAGGGGGGACGAGCAGTACTTC
cdr3_aa: CASSSWDRGDEQYF
v_call: TRBV19
clone_size: once
d_call: TRBD1
j_call: TRBJ2-7

cdr3_nt: TGTGCCAGCAGGGTAGGGGCCAGCACAGATACGCAGTATTTT
cdr3_aa: CASRVGASTDTQYF
v_call: TRBV11-3
clone_size: -
d_call: -
j_call: TRBJ2-3

cdr3_nt: TGCGCCAGCAGCCTGGGACTAGCGGGTAACACCGGGGAGCTGTTTTTT
cdr3_aa: CASSLGLAGNTGELFF
v_call: TRBV5-1
clone_size: -
d_call: TRBD2
j_call: TRBJ2-2

cdr3_nt: TGTGCCAGCAGCCAGACAGGGGGCCAGCCCCAGCATTTT
cdr3_aa: CASSQTGGQPQHF
v_call: TRBV7-3
clone_size: -
d_call: TRBD1
j_call: TRBJ1-5

cdr3_nt: TGTGCCAGCAGCTTCGCCGGTCAGGGGAATTCACCCCTCCACTTT
cdr3_aa: CASSFAGQGNSPLHF
v_call: TRBV7-8
clone_size: few
d_call: -
j_call: TRBJ1-6

cdr3_nt: TGTGCCAGCAGCCAAGAGGGACAGACTCCTCAACGACCCCAGCATTTT
cdr3_aa: CASSQEGQTPQRPQHF
v_call: TRBV3-1/TRBV3-2
clone_size: -
d_call: TRBD1
j_call: TRBJ1-5

cdr3_nt: TGCGCCAGCAGCCAGACAGGCATGAACACTGAAGCTTTCTTT
cdr3_aa: CASSQTGMNTEAFF
v_call: TRBV5-1
clone_size: once
d_call: -
j_call: TRBJ1-1

cdr3_nt: TGTGCCTGGAGTGTAAGGGGAAGGGGCCAGCCCCAGCATTTT
cdr3_aa: CAWSVRGRGQPQHF
v_call: TRBV30
clone_size: -
d_call: -
j_call: TRBJ1-5

cdr3_nt: TGTGCCAGCAGCCATGGGGACAGCCGTCGTAATGAAAAACTGTTTTTT
cdr3_aa: CASSHGDSRRNEKLFF
v_call: TRBV9
clone_size: -
d_call: TRBD1
j_call: TRBJ1-4

cdr3_nt: TGTGCCAGCCGTGGGACACTTCCTAACTATGGCTACACCTTC
cdr3_aa: CASRGTLPNYGYTF
v_call: TRBV5-6
clone_size: -
d_call: -
j_call: TRBJ1-2

cdr3_nt: TGTGCCAGCAGCCAAGGGGTAGCGGGAGTTTATTACGAGCAGTACTTC
cdr3_aa: CASSQGVAGVYYEQYF
v_call: TRBV3-1/TRBV3-2
clone_size: -
d_call: TRBD2
j_call: TRBJ2-7

cdr3_nt: TGTGCCAGCAGCTTAACGTCATCGGGCTCCTACAATGAGCAGTTCTTC
cdr3_aa: CASSLTSSGSYNEQFF
v_call: TRBV7-3
clone_size: -
d_call: -
j_call: TRBJ2-1

cdr3_nt: TGTGCCAGTAGTATAGCCCCGGACCGGGACAGGGGTCAGCCCCAGCATTTT
cdr3_aa: CASSIAPDRDRGQPQHF
v_call: TRBV19
clone_size: -
d_call: TRBD1
j_call: TRBJ1-5

cdr3_nt: TGCGCCAGCAGTCAAAGTCGTGGAAGAGGCTCTGGAAACACCATATATTTT
cdr3_aa: CASSQSRGRGSGNTIYF
v_call: TRBV23-1
clone_size: -
d_call: -
j_call: TRBJ1-3

cdr3_nt: TGTGCCAGTAGTGAAGACAGATTGAACACTGAAGCTTTCTTT
cdr3_aa: CASSEDRLNTEAFF
v_call: TRBV19
clone_size: -
d_call: -
j_call: TRBJ1-1

cdr3_nt: TGTGCCAGCAGCGCGCAGGGGATCTCTGGAAACACCATATATTTT
cdr3_aa: CASSAQGISGNTIYF
v_call: TRBV9
clone_size: -
d_call: -
j_call: TRBJ1-3

cdr3_nt: TGCGCCAGCAGCGATGGGACACTCACAGATACGCAGTATTTT
cdr3_aa: CASSDGTLTDTQYF
v_call: TRBV10-1
clone_size: -
d_call: -
j_call: TRBJ2-3

cdr3_nt: TGTGCCAGCACCGAGAGGTTACACCCTGAAGCTTTCTTT
cdr3_aa: CASTERLHPEAFF
v_call: TRBV2
clone_size: -
d_call: -
j_call: TRBJ1-1

cdr3_nt: TGTGCCAGTAGGATACAGGGGGCCAGAACTGAAGCTTTCTTT
cdr3_aa: CASRIQGARTEAFF
v_call: TRBV19
clone_size: -
d_call: TRBD1
j_call: TRBJ1-1